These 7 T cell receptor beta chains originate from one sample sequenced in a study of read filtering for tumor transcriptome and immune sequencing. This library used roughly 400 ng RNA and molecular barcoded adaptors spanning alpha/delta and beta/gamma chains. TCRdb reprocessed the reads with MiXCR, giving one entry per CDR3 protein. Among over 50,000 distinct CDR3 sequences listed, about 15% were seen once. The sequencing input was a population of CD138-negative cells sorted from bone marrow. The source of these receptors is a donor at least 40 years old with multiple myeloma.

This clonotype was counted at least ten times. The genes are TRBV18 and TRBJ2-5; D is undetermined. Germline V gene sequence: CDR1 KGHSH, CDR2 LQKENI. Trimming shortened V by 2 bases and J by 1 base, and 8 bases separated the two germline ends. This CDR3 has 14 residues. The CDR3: CASSPIAAQETQYF. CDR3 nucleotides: TGTGCCAGCTCACCAATTGCGGCCCAAGAGACCCAGTACTTC.

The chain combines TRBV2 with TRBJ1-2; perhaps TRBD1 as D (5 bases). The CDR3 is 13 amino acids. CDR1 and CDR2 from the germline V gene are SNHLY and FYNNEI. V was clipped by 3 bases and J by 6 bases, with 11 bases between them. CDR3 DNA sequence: TGTGCCAGCAGTGAGAACAGGTTGGATGGCTACACCTTC. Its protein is CASSENRLDGYTF.

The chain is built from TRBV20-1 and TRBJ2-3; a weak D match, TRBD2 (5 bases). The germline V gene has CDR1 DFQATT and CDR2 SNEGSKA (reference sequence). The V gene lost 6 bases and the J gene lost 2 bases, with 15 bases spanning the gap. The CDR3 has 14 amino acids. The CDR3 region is CSANSGSHTDTQYF. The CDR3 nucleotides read TGCAGTGCCAACAGCGGTTCCCACACAGATACGCAGTATTTT.

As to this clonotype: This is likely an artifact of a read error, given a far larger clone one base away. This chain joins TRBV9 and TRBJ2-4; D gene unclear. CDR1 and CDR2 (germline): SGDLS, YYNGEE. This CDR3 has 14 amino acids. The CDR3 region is CASSITPLESTQYF. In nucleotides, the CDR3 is TGTGCCAGCAGCATAACCCCACTTGAAAGCACTCAGTATTTC.

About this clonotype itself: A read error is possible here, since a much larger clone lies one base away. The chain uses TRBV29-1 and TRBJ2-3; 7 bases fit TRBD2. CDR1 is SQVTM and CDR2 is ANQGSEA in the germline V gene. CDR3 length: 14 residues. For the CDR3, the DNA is TGCAGCGCTTCACGGGGGGTCGGCACAGATGCGCAGTATTTT. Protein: CSASRGVGTDAQYF.

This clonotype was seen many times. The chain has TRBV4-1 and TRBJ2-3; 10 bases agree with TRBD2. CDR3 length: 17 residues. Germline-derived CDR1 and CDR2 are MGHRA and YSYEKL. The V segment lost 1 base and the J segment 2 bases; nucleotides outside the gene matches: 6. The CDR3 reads CASSQASTSGITDTQYF. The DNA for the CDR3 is TGCGCCAGCAGCCAAGCTAGCACTAGCGGGATCACAGATACGCAGTATTTT.

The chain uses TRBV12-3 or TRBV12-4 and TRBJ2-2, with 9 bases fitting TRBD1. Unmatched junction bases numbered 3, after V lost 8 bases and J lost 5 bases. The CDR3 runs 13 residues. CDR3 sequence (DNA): TGTGCCAGCCTACAGGGGGCTACCGGGGAGCTGTTTTTT. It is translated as CASLQGATGELFF.